Sequencing of this T cell receptor beta chain was carried out in a study of CD8 T cells in Susac syndrome. The CDR3 length is 16 residues. V lost 1 base and J lost 3, with 15 bases in between. Per germline, CDR1 GTSNPN and CDR2 SVGIG (reference sequence). The authors negatively isolated CD8+ and CD4+ T cells and FACS-enriched TEMRA cells. Random-hexamer reverse transcription was applied to about 0.5 to 1 ug RNA. Amplification of TCR beta CDR3 by immunoSEQ multiplex PCR spanned 54 Vbeta and 13 Jbeta. From the immunoSEQ multiplex PCR reads, TCRdb called clonotypes with MiXCR, one entry per CDR3 protein. The sample includes 150,000 to 200,000 distinct CDR3 sequences, about 96% of them seen just once.

The sequenced sample was CD4+ T cells from PBMCs. The clonotype comes from a human donor with multiple sclerosis. The chain carries TRBV30 and TRBJ1-4; D may be TRBD1 (6 bases). In DNA, the CDR3 is TGTGCCTGGAGTGCAACCACGGGGGCGGCTAATGAAAAACTGTTTTTT. It encodes CAWSATTGAANEKLFF.